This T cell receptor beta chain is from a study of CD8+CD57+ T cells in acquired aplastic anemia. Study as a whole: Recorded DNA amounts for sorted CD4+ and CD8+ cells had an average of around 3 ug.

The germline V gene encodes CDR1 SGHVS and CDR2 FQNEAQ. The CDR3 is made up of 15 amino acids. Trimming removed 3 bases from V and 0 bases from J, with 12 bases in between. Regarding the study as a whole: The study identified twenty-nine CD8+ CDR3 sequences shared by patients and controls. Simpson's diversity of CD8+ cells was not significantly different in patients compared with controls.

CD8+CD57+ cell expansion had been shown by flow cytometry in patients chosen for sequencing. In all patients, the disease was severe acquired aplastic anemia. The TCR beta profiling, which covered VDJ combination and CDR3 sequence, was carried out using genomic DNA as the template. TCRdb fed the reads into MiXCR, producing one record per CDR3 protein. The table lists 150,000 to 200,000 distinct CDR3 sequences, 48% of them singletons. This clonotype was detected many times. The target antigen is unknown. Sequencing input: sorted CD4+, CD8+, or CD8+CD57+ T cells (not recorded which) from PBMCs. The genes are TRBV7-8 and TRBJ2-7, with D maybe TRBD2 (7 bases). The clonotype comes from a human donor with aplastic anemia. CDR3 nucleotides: TGTGCCAGCAGCTTGGGAGGGGGGTTCTCCTACGAGCAGTACTTC. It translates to CASSLGGGFSYEQYF. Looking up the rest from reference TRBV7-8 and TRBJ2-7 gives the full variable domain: GAGVSQSPRYKVAKRGQDVALRCDPISGHVSLFWYQQALGQGPEFLTYFQNEAQLDKSGLPSDRFFAERPEGSVSTLKIQRTQQEDSAVYLCASSLGGGFSYEQYFGPGTRLTVT.